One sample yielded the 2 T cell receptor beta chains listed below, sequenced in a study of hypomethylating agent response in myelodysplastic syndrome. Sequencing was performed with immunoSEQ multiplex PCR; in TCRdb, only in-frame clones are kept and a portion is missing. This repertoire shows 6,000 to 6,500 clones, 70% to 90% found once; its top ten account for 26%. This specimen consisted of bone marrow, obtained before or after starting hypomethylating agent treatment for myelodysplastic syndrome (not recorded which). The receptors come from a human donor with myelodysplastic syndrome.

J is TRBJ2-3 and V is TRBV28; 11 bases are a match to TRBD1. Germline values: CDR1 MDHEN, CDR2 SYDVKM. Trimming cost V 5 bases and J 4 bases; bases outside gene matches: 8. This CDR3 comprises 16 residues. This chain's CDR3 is CASSLGGTGGADTQYF. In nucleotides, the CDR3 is TGTGCCAGCAGTCTGGGGGGGACAGGGGGTGCAGATACGCAGTATTTT.

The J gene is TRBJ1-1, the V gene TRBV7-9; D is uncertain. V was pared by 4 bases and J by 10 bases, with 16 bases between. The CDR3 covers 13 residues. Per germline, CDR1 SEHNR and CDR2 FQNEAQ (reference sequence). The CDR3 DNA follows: TGTGCCAGCAGCTACGAACGTGCCCCCGGAGCTTTCTTT. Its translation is CASSYERAPGAFF.